In its sample, the clone carrying this T cell receptor beta chain was seen a few times. The data were obtained in a study of graft-versus-host responses after intestinal transplantation. From germline, CDR1 is SNHLY and CDR2 FYNNEI. The CDR3 contains 13 residues. V lost 5 bases to trimming and J lost 4 bases, with 9 bases between them. Clones were sequenced by immunoSEQ multiplex PCR, and TCRdb holds only the in-frame ones, with some missing. The sample records about 24,000 clones, approximately 40% being singletons. Responders labeled with CFSE (about 200,000) were plated with about 200,000 irradiated, violet-dye-labeled stimulators.

This sequence joins TRBV2 and TRBJ1-5; no definite D call. This TCR was recovered from a human patient who received an intestinal transplant. The sequences come from alloreactive CD4+ T cells from a mixed lymphocyte reaction culture, collected before intestinal transplant. This sample's subset: CFSE-low proliferating T cells sorted from approximately 6-day pre-transplant mixed lymphocyte reaction (GvH or HvG direction). CDR3 region: CASSRGWNQPQHF. The CDR3 nucleotides are TGTGCCAGCAGTCGGGGTTGGAATCAGCCCCAGCATTTT.